This is a list of T cell receptor beta chains from one sample in a study of T cell responses to AZD1222 COVID-19 vaccine. Here immunoSEQ multiplex PCR was the method, and the copy in TCRdb shows in-frame clones only, minus some. Here the sample spans 120,000 to 150,000 clones, 70% to 90% being singletons. The specimen comprised peripheral blood, sampled on day 0 of MenACWY control vaccination. The receptors come from an adult in good health. Both conserved end residues are part of each CDR3. The D gene is left open where the match is weak. Not all rows give a size; the values are once, few, many and, for expanded clones, a class.

TRBV29-1	NA	NA	TRBJ2-2	TGCAGCGCAGGAGACAGGTTATACACCGGGGAGCTGTTTTTT	CSAGDRLYTGELFF
TRBV28	TRBD1	NA	TRBJ2-4	TGTGCCAGCAGTTCCGGGGGACAGGGGGTAAACATTCAGTACTTC	CASSSGGQGVNIQYF
TRBV5-1	NA	NA	TRBJ1-5	TGCGCCAGCAGCTTTACACCGGGACAGCCCCAGCATTTT	CASSFTPGQPQHF
TRBV7-9	TRBD1	NA	TRBJ1-1	TGTGCCAGCAGCTTATTAGGGGGCGCATTAATCACTGAAGCTTTCTTT	CASSLLGGALITEAFF
TRBV19	TRBD1	NA	TRBJ2-2	TGTGCCAGTAGTATACAATCGTGGACAGGGGGCCTCACCGGGGAGCTGTTTTTT	CASSIQSWTGGLTGELFF
TRBV19	NA	NA	TRBJ2-5	TGTGCCAGTAGCAACCCCCCCGGCCAAGAGACCCAGTACTTC	CASSNPPGQETQYF
TRBV12-3/TRBV12-4	NA	NA	TRBJ1-3	TGTGCCAGCCGTTTGGGACTTGGAAACACCATATATTTT	CASRLGLGNTIYF
TRBV7-2	NA	NA	TRBJ2-5	TGTGCCAGCAGCTTAGGTATGGGTCGTCAAGAGACCCAGTACTTC	CASSLGMGRQETQYF
TRBV7-7	TRBD2	NA	TRBJ2-5	TGTGCTAGCAGCTTAGGTGGCACTAGCGGGAGTACGACCCAGTACTTC	CASSLGGTSGSTTQYF
TRBV3-1/TRBV3-2	NA	NA	TRBJ1-1	TGTGCCAGCAGCCAAGCAGGCGGCTTTGGTACTGAAGCTTTCTTT	CASSQAGGFGTEAFF
TRBV4-1	TRBD2	NA	TRBJ2-2	TGCGCCAGCAGCCAAGTTTTTCGAAGGTGGCTAGCGGTTCAGTGGGGCGGGGAGCTGTTTTTT	CASSQVFRRWLAVQWGGELFF
TRBV9	NA	NA	TRBJ1-1	TGTGCCAGCAGCGCCGACCCCGGGACACCGAACACTGAAGCTTTCTTT	CASSADPGTPNTEAFF
TRBV5-4	TRBD1	NA	TRBJ1-4	TGTGCCAGCAGCTCACCGGGACAGGGGGAGGAAAAACTGTTTTTT	CASSSPGQGEEKLFF
TRBV4-2	NA	NA	TRBJ2-2	TGTGCCAGCAGCCAAGCCCTGTTGACCGGGGAGCTGTTTTTT	CASSQALLTGELFF
TRBV4-2	TRBD1	NA	TRBJ1-4	TGTGCCAGCAGCCGTGCGGGACAGGGGGCGACTAATGAAAAACTGTTTTTT	CASSRAGQGATNEKLFF
TRBV13	TRBD1	NA	TRBJ2-7	TGTGCCAGCAGCCCTAGGGACAGGCTGCGCGAGCAGTACTTC	CASSPRDRLREQYF
TRBV30	TRBD2	NA	TRBJ2-4	TGTGCCTGGAGCACCGGGGGAGGGAAAAACATTCAGTACTTC	CAWSTGGGKNIQYF
TRBV2	TRBD1	NA	TRBJ1-2	TGTGCCAGCAGGACAGGGCTATATAACTATGGCTACACCTTC	CASRTGLYNYGYTF
TRBV5-1	NA	once	TRBJ2-3	TGCGCCAGCAGCCCCGACGGACACCCCACAGATACGCAGTATTTT	CASSPDGHPTDTQYF
TRBV4-2	NA	NA	TRBJ2-7	TGTGCCAGCAGCCCCCTAGCAACCACGGGGTACGAGCAGTACTTC	CASSPLATTGYEQYF
TRBV20-1	NA	NA	TRBJ2-1	TGCAGTGCTGGGCAGGAAGAGCAGTTCTTC	CSAGQEEQFF
TRBV5-1	NA	NA	TRBJ1-1	TGCGCCAGCAGCCCGCGGGGGGGCTATGGGACTGAAGCTTTCTTT	CASSPRGGYGTEAFF
TRBV5-1	TRBD2	NA	TRBJ2-1	TGCGCCAGCAGCTTGGCCCCTCAGCGGGGAGGCAATGAGCAGTTCTTC	CASSLAPQRGGNEQFF
TRBV5-1	NA	NA	TRBJ1-6	TGCGCCAGCAGCGGCGGGGTAGATTCACCCCTCCACTTT	CASSGGVDSPLHF